This is a list of T cell receptor beta chains from one sample in a study of blood T cell repertoires in COVID-19. Here immunoSEQ multiplex PCR was the method, and the copy in TCRdb shows in-frame clones only, minus some. The sample lists about 200,000 clones; around four fifths were seen once. Sequencing was performed on PBMCs or T cells enriched from blood (not recorded which). The receptors stem from a man in his forties who had recovered from COVID-19. Each CDR3 is given with its conserved first and last residue. Each record gives: V gene, CDR3 length, J gene, CDR3 protein.

TRBV5-5	15	TRBJ2-6	CASSIQGTGANVLTF
TRBV19	15	TRBJ1-2	CASNTLGQPNYGYTF
TRBV6-2/TRBV6-3	15	TRBJ2-5	CASSFVTGARGTQYF
TRBV6-2/TRBV6-3	15	TRBJ1-2	CASSPRTEPPYGYTF
TRBV4-2	16	TRBJ2-2	CASSQGVAGDTGELFF
TRBV6-5	14	TRBJ1-1	CASRDRGRGTEAFF
TRBV28	14	TRBJ1-1	CASIPGGQGWRAFF
TRBV27	12	TRBJ2-1	CASGLALREQFF
TRBV18	14	TRBJ1-1	CASSPNRRDTEAFF
TRBV5-4	15	TRBJ2-2	CASSLLQGRAGELFF
TRBV6-1	17	TRBJ1-2	CASSEDWDRGRIEGYTF
TRBV30	14	TRBJ1-4	CAWSATAKGEKLFF
TRBV19	14	TRBJ2-1	CASSGLGSYNEQFF
TRBV11-2	14	TRBJ1-1	CASSQGDGVTEAFF
TRBV30	15	TRBJ1-5	CAWSVRGGEYQPQHF
TRBV7-2	15	TRBJ2-7	CASSLGLAVNYEQYF
TRBV5-4	14	TRBJ2-4	CASSLGQGGTIQYF
TRBV2	15	TRBJ2-7	CASSEEGGRRDEQYF
TRBV5-4	14	TRBJ2-2	CASSLKQNTGELFF
TRBV4-3	15	TRBJ2-7	CASSQGTGQYYEQYF
TRBV30	12	TRBJ1-1	CAWTGQYTEAFF
TRBV27	12	TRBJ1-1	CASSRGNTEAFF
TRBV19	18	TRBJ2-2	CASSTGWRASGYTGELFF
TRBV3-1/TRBV3-2	18	TRBJ2-5	CASSQEKGFRGTSETQYF
TRBV9	14	TRBJ2-7	CASSVSSGSKEQYF
TRBV28	14	TRBJ1-2	CASTSGRGAYGYTF
TRBV21-1	15	TRBJ2-1	CASKKRRGQGGEQFF
TRBV6-4	14	TRBJ2-1	CASSPTAPYNEQFF
TRBV2	14	TRBJ2-2	CASSKSGGFGELFF
TRBV28	16	TRBJ2-7	CASSSPGTSGDYEQYF
TRBV7-3	14	TRBJ1-1	CASSKQGPNTEAFF
TRBV7-2	14	TRBJ1-1	CASSRGGGHTEAFF
TRBV9	13	TRBJ2-1	CASSPTSINEQFF
TRBV6-5	14	TRBJ2-7	CASTGTSGPYEQYF
TRBV6-2/TRBV6-3	14	TRBJ2-2	CASSWREVTGELFF
TRBV3-1/TRBV3-2	14	TRBJ2-1	CASSQWTGKNEQFF
TRBV18	16	TRBJ2-2	CASSLLVQGLAGELFF
TRBV19	14	TRBJ1-2	CASSPQGTNYGYTF
TRBV28	16	TRBJ1-2	CASSPGREGANYGYTF
TRBV2	14	TRBJ1-4	CASSVGTGYEKLFF
TRBV5-4	14	TRBJ1-3	CAYQGQGSGNTIYF
TRBV30	10	TRBJ2-1	CAWGPGEQFF
TRBV28	14	TRBJ2-7	CASTGLDRSYEQYF
TRBV7-2	13	TRBJ2-7	CASSRFTGGEQYF
TRBV25-1	10	TRBJ2-3	CASRRDTQYF
TRBV2	14	TRBJ1-4	CASRTTEAGEKLFF
TRBV28	16	TRBJ1-4	CASSLTGGGGREKLFF
TRBV30	15	TRBJ1-5	CAWSVPDRMNQPQHF
TRBV6-5	13	TRBJ1-1	CASHQGVATEAFF
TRBV27	13	TRBJ2-2	CASKNRGTGELFF